Included here is one T cell receptor (beta chain) sequence, with context. As yet, its antigen is unknown. Germline loops: CDR1 SGHRS, CDR2 YFSETQ. The CDR3 spans 16 residues. V gave up 4 bases and J gave up 5 bases, with 21 bases separating them. The source of the sample is a study of OX40 agonist ivuxolimab in advanced cancers. Study overall: Prior anti-PD-1, anti-PD-L1 or anti-CTLA-4 therapy was allowed; 40% had some. Whole-study findings and limits: The study observed clonal expansion of CD4+ and CD8+ blood T cells by week 6 at 0.1 to 3.0 mg/kg. CD4+ T cells averaged fewer expanded clones than CD8+ T cells.

Data came from immunoSEQ multiplex PCR; TCRdb stores just in-frame clones and leaves some out. The sample has 70,000 to 90,000 clones, about 88% seen once; the top ten hold approximately 8%. The source of this sequence is an adult with an advanced solid tumor such as melanoma, head and neck, liver or kidney cancer. The rearrangement joins TRBV5-1 to TRBJ1-2; D unclear. Sequences were derived from CD4+ or CD8+ T cells sorted from blood, sampled in a trial of the OX40 agonist ivuxolimab. CDR3 loop: CASSHSDGLLGYGYTF. The CDR3 DNA follows: TGCGCCAGCAGCCACTCGGACGGACTCTTGGGGTATGGCTACACCTTC.